This is a list of T cell receptor beta chains from one sample in a study of beta chain features in type 1 diabetes. Libraries were prepared by immunoSEQ multiplex PCR; TCRdb keeps only in-frame clonotypes and omits some of them. Of about 180,000 clones listed, about 7.9% were seen once; the top ten hold under 0.6%. Specimen: central memory CD4+ T cells from blood. The receptors originated from a young man with type 1 diabetes. CDR3s include the opening cysteine and the closing phenylalanine or tryptophan. Each record gives: CDR3 protein, J gene, V gene.

CASSLVAGGTGELFF TRBJ2-2 TRBV7-9
CASSQEWGTSSGNTIYF TRBJ1-3 TRBV4-3
CATNGETQGSYEQYF TRBJ2-7 TRBV10-2
CASGTQGGNEQFF TRBJ2-1 TRBV11-3
CASTPQRGAQPQHF TRBJ1-5 TRBV7-2
CASSSQDLTDTQYF TRBJ2-3 TRBV5-1
CASSLARRLAPHNEQFF TRBJ2-1 TRBV7-8
CASSLVGDRAYEQYF TRBJ2-7 TRBV11-2
CASSPRDLNTEAFF TRBJ1-1 TRBV19
CASSFWQSYEQYF TRBJ2-7 TRBV5-4
CASSYSGRAGTSGYTF TRBJ1-2 TRBV6-6
CASSLGGNEQFF TRBJ2-1 TRBV5-1
CASSPTGTGDYEQYF TRBJ2-7 TRBV5-1
CASSPGRGEQFF TRBJ2-1 TRBV7-9
CASSLLWSGSPDEQFF TRBJ2-1 TRBV27
CASSNPRASETTDTQYF TRBJ2-3 TRBV7-9
CVSFSGRGRETQYF TRBJ2-5 TRBV2
CASSRLDTQYF TRBJ2-3 TRBV7-2
CASSPQGAYGYTF TRBJ1-2 TRBV28
CASSLSPGTAYGYTF TRBJ1-2 TRBV6-5
CASSLSRGMEAGYTF TRBJ1-2 TRBV5-1
CASSLGVANTGELFF TRBJ2-2 TRBV5-6
CASSLQNTEAFF TRBJ1-1 TRBV7-9
CASSEYRGTGELFF TRBJ2-2 TRBV6-1
CATSRDWDIGNTIYF TRBJ1-3 TRBV15
CASSAQGFEAFF TRBJ1-1 TRBV7-9
CASSLETIQPQHF TRBJ1-5 TRBV7-2
CASGPPGGGTDTQYF TRBJ2-3 TRBV2
CAWSVHSGVKKLFF TRBJ1-4 TRBV30
CASSSQWTGNEQFF TRBJ2-1 TRBV7-2
CASSDRTGRRGSYNEQFF TRBJ2-1 TRBV6-1
CASSQRSQAPFPNQPQHF TRBJ1-5 TRBV4-1
CASSIGQGSQETQYF TRBJ2-5 TRBV19
CASSPALTLSYEQYF TRBJ2-7 TRBV7-9
CASSLGTSGRASEQYF TRBJ2-7 TRBV5-1
CASSQGWRGTTDTQYF TRBJ2-3 TRBV5-1
CASSSSTGSSYEQYF TRBJ2-7 TRBV7-9
CASSYTRPRDDGYTF TRBJ1-2 TRBV7-9
CASKSQRGSYEQYF TRBJ2-7 TRBV19
CASSVRTGPDGYTF TRBJ1-2 TRBV7-8
CASSAGGGPYLGDEQFF TRBJ2-1 TRBV5-8
CASSPQGQGYGYTF TRBJ1-2 TRBV11-2